What follows are 18 T cell receptor beta chains derived from one specimen sequenced in a study of T-cell memory formation after mild COVID-19. TCRdb used MiXCR to reprocess the 5' RACE reads, holding one entry per CDR3 protein. The data hold under 600,000 distinct CDR3 sequences, with about 22% observed a single time. The sample was PBMCs or a T cell subset sorted from them (not recorded which). These receptor sequences come from an adult woman who had mild COVID-19 (a few samples of this study predate the infection). Cell type and time point are not known.

The V gene is TRBV5-1, the J gene TRBJ1-1; the D gene is possibly TRBD1 (5 bases). Germline lookup yields CDR1 SGHRS and CDR2 YFSETQ. V gave up 4 bases and J gave up 1 base, with 11 bases separating them. This CDR3 comprises 14 residues. The CDR3 protein is CASSTPTANTEAFF. The CDR3 DNA is TGCGCCAGCAGCACTCCGACAGCGAACACTGAAGCTTTCTTT.

The chain recombines TRBV6-1 with TRBJ1-6; perhaps TRBD1 as D (5 bases). Looked up from germline, CDR1 is MNHNS and CDR2 is SASEGT. V lost 3 bases and J lost 13, with 25 bases in between. CDR3 length: 17 amino acids. The CDR3 sequence: CASSDLPGTAVIRPLHF. DNA of the CDR3: TGTGCCAGCAGTGATTTACCCGGGACGGCGGTAATTCGGCCCCTCCACTTT.

The V and J genes are TRBV7-2 and TRBJ1-1; possibly TRBD1 for D (6 bases). This CDR3 comprises 14 residues. Trimming removed 3 bases at V and 3 bases at J, with 11 bases between. From germline, CDR1 is SGHTA and CDR2 FQGNSA. CDR3 residues: CASSFGGPDTEAFF. As DNA, the CDR3 is TGTGCCAGCAGCTTCGGGGGCCCAGACACTGAAGCTTTCTTT.

The rearrangement uses TRBV20-1 and TRBJ1-1; D is undetermined. There are 13 residues in the CDR3. Germline V gene data show CDR1 as DFQATT and CDR2 as SNEGSKA (reference sequence). V dropped 1 base and J dropped 4 bases, with 10 bases sitting between them. CDR3 region: CSARATLTTEAFF. As DNA, the CDR3 is TGCAGTGCTAGAGCGACGTTAACCACTGAAGCTTTCTTT.

The genes are TRBV25-1 and TRBJ1-1, with TRBD1 as a possible D gene (5 bases). V was trimmed by 1 base and J by 4 bases, leaving 10 bases between them. The V gene's germline CDR1 is MGHDK and CDR2 SYGVNS. The CDR3 is made up of 14 amino acids. The CDR3 nucleotides read TGTGCCAGCAGTGAATTAAGGGGCGGCACTGAAGCTTTCTTT. Residues: CASSELRGGTEAFF.

V is TRBV29-1 and J is TRBJ2-7; TRBD1 might be the D (6 bases). Germline CDR1 and CDR2: SQVTM and ANQGSEA. The CDR3 loop spans 12 amino acids. The germline V and J ends were trimmed by 7 bases and 1 base, with 11 bases remaining between them. CDR3 amino acids: CSAKQGSYEQYF. The DNA for the CDR3 is TGCAGCGCCAAACAGGGTTCCTACGAGCAGTACTTC.

The chain has TRBV4-3 and TRBJ2-3; 7 bases agree with TRBD1. V lost 4 bases to trimming and J lost 6 bases; unmatched junction nucleotides: 10. The CDR3 consists of 15 residues. The germline V gene encodes CDR1 LGHNA and CDR2 YSLEER. CDR3 sequence reads: CASSPSTGRRDTQYF. CDR3 DNA: TGCGCCAGCAGCCCTTCGACAGGGCGGCGGGATACGCAGTATTTT.

This clonotype occurred a few times. This rearrangement joins TRBV29-1 to TRBJ2-1; D not resolved. Germline CDR1 SQVTM, CDR2 ANQGSEA. Trimming cost V 3 bases and J 6 bases, with 12 bases left between them. This CDR3 is 13 amino acids long. The CDR3: CSVELQDPNEQFF. The CDR3 nucleotides are TGCAGCGTTGAGCTCCAGGACCCCAATGAGCAGTTCTTC.

This clonotype was recorded once. This CDR3 reads CASSTTGGFEGYTF. The CDR3 DNA reads as TGTGCCAGCAGTACGACAGGGGGATTCGAAGGCTACACCTTC. The V gene is TRBV2, the J gene TRBJ1-2; TRBD1 agrees at 9 bases. J lost 8 bases, V lost 5 bases, and 9 bases had no gene match. This CDR3 is 14 amino acids long. The germline gives CDR1 SNHLY, CDR2 FYNNEI.

The chain employs TRBV9 and TRBJ2-2; no clear D gene. The germline V and J ends were trimmed by 1 base and 0 bases, with 10 bases remaining between them. The CDR3 spans 16 residues. Germline loops: CDR1 SGDLS, CDR2 YYNGEE. CDR3 region: CASSVSQWPNTGELFF. CDR3 bases: TGTGCCAGCAGCGTATCCCAATGGCCGAACACCGGGGAGCTGTTTTTT. The full variable domain, with the rest looked up from reference TRBV9 and TRBJ2-2, is DSGVTQTPKHLITATGQRVTLRCSPRSGDLSVYWYQQSLDQGLQFLIQYYNGEERAKGNILERFSAQQFPDLHSELNLSSLELGDSALYFCASSVSQWPNTGELFFGEGSRLTVL.

The table lists this clonotype with a few counts. The chain is built from TRBV20-1 and TRBJ2-1; D remains unclear. The V gene lost 4 bases and the J gene lost 4 bases, with 14 bases spanning the gap. In germline, CDR1 is DFQATT, CDR2 SNEGSKA (reference sequence). This CDR3 is built from 14 residues. The CDR3 loop reads CSAKGILNYNEQFF. CDR3 DNA sequence: TGCAGTGCTAAGGGAATCTTGAATTACAATGAGCAGTTCTTC.

This clonotype was seen only a few times. The V and J genes are TRBV7-9 and TRBJ1-2; the match to TRBD1 covers 8 bases. The CDR3 is 13 residues long. The germline V gene encodes CDR1 SEHNR and CDR2 FQNEAQ (reference sequence). Trimming removed 4 bases from V and 8 bases from J; junction bases left unmatched: 6. This CDR3 reads CASSWGGQAGYTF. CDR3 in DNA: TGTGCCAGCAGCTGGGGGGGACAGGCCGGCTACACCTTC.

A few counts support this clonotype. The chain uses TRBV20-1 and TRBJ2-1, with D perhaps TRBD1 (6 bases). CDR1 is DFQATT and CDR2 is SNEGSKA in the germline V gene (reference sequence). The CDR3 length is 20 residues. V was trimmed by 3 bases and J by 3 bases, leaving 30 bases between them. DNA of the CDR3: TGCAGTGCTAGGGTGTGGGACGGGGACACAGGACGAGCTGGCTACAATGAGCAGTTCTTC. This codes for CSARVWDGDTGRAGYNEQFF.

The chain couples TRBV20-1 to TRBJ2-5; 8 bases are shared with TRBD2. V shed 8 bases and J 2 bases; nucleotides not matched to a gene: 4. The germline V gene encodes CDR1 DFQATT and CDR2 SNEGSKA (reference sequence). The CDR3 is 12 residues long. The CDR3: CSTSGSQETQYF. The CDR3 nucleotides are TGCAGTACAAGCGGGAGTCAAGAGACCCAGTACTTC.

This chain links TRBV7-8 with TRBJ2-7, with 11 bases matching TRBD2. After removal of 0 bases from V and 4 bases from J, the junction contained 5 bases not matched to a gene. The CDR3 has 16 amino acids. The germline CDR1 and CDR2 sequences are SGHVS and FQNEAQ. The CDR3 nucleotides read TGTGCCAGCAGCTTAGCTCCAACTAGCGGGAGTTACGAGCAGTACTTC. Translated, it gives CASSLAPTSGSYEQYF.

This clonotype occurred a few times. The chain joins TRBV15 to TRBJ1-5; 9 nucleotides agree with TRBD1. The ends lost 3 bases at V and 4 bases at J; junction bases unmatched: 7. This CDR3 region has 16 residues. Germline V lookup: CDR1 LNHNV, CDR2 YYDKDF (reference sequence). CDR3: CATSSPDRGRNQPQHF. The CDR3 DNA is TGTGCCACCAGCAGCCCGGACAGGGGACGGAATCAGCCCCAGCATTTT.

This chain joins TRBV5-1 and TRBJ2-7; TRBD2 might be the D (6 bases). The CDR3 is 19 residues long. The V end lost 0 bases, the J end lost 3 bases, and 25 bases lay between the germline ends. The germline V gene encodes CDR1 SGHRS and CDR2 YFSETQ. CDR3 in amino acids: CASSLAREQAVPPYYEQYF. The CDR3 DNA is TGCGCCAGCAGCTTGGCGCGGGAACAGGCCGTCCCACCTTACTACGAGCAGTACTTC.

The chain couples TRBV7-2 to TRBJ1-2, with D uncertain. The CDR3 consists of 14 residues. The V gene lost 5 bases and the J gene lost 6 bases, with 16 bases spanning the gap. Germline CDR1 reads SGHTA; CDR2 reads FQGNSA. The CDR3 sequence: CASSPQRRGHGYTF. The CDR3 coding sequence is TGTGCCAGCAGCCCTCAAAGACGAGGACATGGCTACACCTTC. The full variable domain, completed using reference TRBV7-2 and TRBJ1-2, is GAGVSQSPSNKVTEKGKDVELRCDPISGHTALYWYRQSLGQGLEFLIYFQGNSAPDKSGLPSDRFSAERTGGSVSTLTIQRTQQEDSAVYLCASSPQRRGHGYTFGSGTRLTVV.